This section outlines one T cell receptor (beta chain) sequence together with its context. The data stem from a study of blood T cell repertoires in COVID-19. TCRdb keeps only in-frame clones here, not all; method: immunoSEQ multiplex PCR. The sample has some 120,000 clones, roughly 88% seen once. The specimen was peripheral blood. The sequence came from a man aged 45-65 years with acute or convalescent COVID-19.

The CDR3 sequence: CASSQQVGGEKLFF. The CDR3 DNA is TGTGCCAGTAGCCAACAGGTCGGGGGTGAAAAACTGTTTTTT. This chain uses TRBV19 with TRBJ1-4; possibly TRBD1 for D (5 bases). This CDR3 has 14 residues. Germline assignment: CDR1 LNHDA and CDR2 SQIVND (reference sequence). Trimming shortened V by 6 bases and J by 7 bases, and 15 bases separated the two germline ends.